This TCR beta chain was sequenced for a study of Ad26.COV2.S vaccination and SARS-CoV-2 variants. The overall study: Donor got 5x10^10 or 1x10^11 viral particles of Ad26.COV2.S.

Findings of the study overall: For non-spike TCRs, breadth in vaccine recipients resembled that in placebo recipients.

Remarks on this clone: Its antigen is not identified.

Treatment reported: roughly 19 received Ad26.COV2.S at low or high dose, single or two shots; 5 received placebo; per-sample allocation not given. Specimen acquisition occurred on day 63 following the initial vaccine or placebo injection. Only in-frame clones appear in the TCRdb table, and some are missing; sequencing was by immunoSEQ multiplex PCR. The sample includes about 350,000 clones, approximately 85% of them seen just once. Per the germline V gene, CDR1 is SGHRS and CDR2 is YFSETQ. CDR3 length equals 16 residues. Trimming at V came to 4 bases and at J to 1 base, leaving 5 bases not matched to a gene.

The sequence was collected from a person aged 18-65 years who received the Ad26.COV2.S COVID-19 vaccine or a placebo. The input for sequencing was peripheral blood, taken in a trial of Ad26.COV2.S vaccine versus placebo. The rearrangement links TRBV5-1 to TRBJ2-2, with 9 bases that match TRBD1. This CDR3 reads CASSPQGQGNTGELFF. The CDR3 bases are TGCGCCAGCAGCCCCCAGGGACAGGGGAACACCGGGGAGCTGTTTTTT.